This T cell receptor (beta chain) was captured in a study of tumor-infiltrating lymphocytes in oesophageal squamous cell carcinoma. TCRdb re-derived calls from the PCR reads in MiXCR, one entry per CDR3 protein. The sample lists 15,000 to 20,000 distinct CDR3 sequences; 35% to 45% were seen once. CDR1 is SNHLY, CDR2 FYNNEI, per germline. This CDR3 is 12 amino acids long. This clonotype was found many times. The germline gene is not matched at one end of the junction; a read error may be the cause. Sequencing was done on a sample of normal esophageal tissue next to the tumor. The chain employs TRBV2 and TRBJ2-4; 11 nucleotides align to TRBD2. This clonotype was sampled from a female donor with esophageal squamous cell carcinoma. The CDR3 region has the DNA TGTGCCAGCGGAATCATCCGGACTAGCGGGCACTTC. Amino acids: CASGIIRTSGHF.